What follows are 26 T cell receptor beta chains derived from one specimen sequenced in a study of OX40 agonist ivuxolimab in advanced cancers. Profiling relied on immunoSEQ multiplex PCR, and the TCRdb table lists in-frame clones only, not all of them. The top ten clones hold 11% of a sample with roughly 72,000 clones, roughly 87% of them seen once. Sequenced material: CD4+ or CD8+ T cells sorted from blood, taken in a trial of the OX40 agonist ivuxolimab. The receptors come from an adult with an advanced solid tumor such as melanoma, head and neck, liver or kidney cancer.

The chain employs TRBV5-1 and TRBJ2-7; tentative D call: TRBD2 (5 bases). Trimming took 0 bases from V and 3 from J, leaving 13 bases between them. The length of the CDR3 is 15 residues. Germline V gene sequence: CDR1 SGHRS, CDR2 YFSETQ. The CDR3 loop is CASSLGGRYNYEQYF. DNA of the CDR3: TGCGCCAGCAGCTTGGGAGGGCGATATAACTACGAGCAGTACTTC.

The chain combines TRBV11-2 with TRBJ2-3, with D possibly being TRBD1 or TRBD2 (5 bases each). This CDR3 region has 16 residues. The V gene lost 0 bases and the J gene lost 2 bases, with 12 bases spanning the gap. Germline V gene data show CDR1 as SGHAT and CDR2 as FQNNGV. The CDR3 sequence: CASSLENGDPTDTQYF. CDR3 bases: TGTGCCAGCAGCTTAGAAAACGGGGACCCCACAGATACGCAGTATTTT.

The rearrangement links TRBV6-6 to TRBJ1-2; no clear D. The CDR3 extends over 14 amino acids. The germline V gene has CDR1 MNHNY and CDR2 SVGAGI (reference sequence). Trimming took 4 bases from V and 4 from J, leaving 13 bases between them. CDR3 amino acids: CASSSHQTSYGYTF. The CDR3 nucleotides are TGTGCCAGCAGTTCCCACCAGACCTCCTATGGCTACACCTTC.

V gene TRBV28 combines with J gene TRBJ2-7, with 8 bases aligning to TRBD2. This CDR3 has 16 amino acids. With V trimmed by 8 bases and J by 5 bases, 17 bases remained unmatched. Per the germline V gene, CDR1 is MDHEN and CDR2 is SYDVKM. CDR3 region: CASYSGGGSVYDEQYF. CDR3 coding DNA: TGTGCCAGCTATTCCGGGGGGGGTTCTGTATACGACGAGCAGTACTTC.

This clone was counted once. The chain carries TRBV29-1 and TRBJ2-3; no reliable D call. The V end was cut by 4 bases, the J end by 6 bases, with 14 bases between. Germline V gene data show CDR1 as SQVTM and CDR2 as ANQGSEA. The CDR3 has 13 amino acids. The CDR3 loop reads CSVGGVGSDTQYF. CDR3 sequence (DNA): TGCAGCGTTGGGGGTGTGGGTTCGGATACGCAGTATTTT.

This clone turned up a few times. This sequence joins TRBV28 and TRBJ1-2, with D perhaps matching TRBD1 (5 bases). Trimming pared 5 bases from V and 2 bases from J, leaving 15 bases between. From germline, CDR1 is MDHEN and CDR2 SYDVKM. This CDR3 has 15 residues. CDR3 nucleotide sequence: TGTGCCAGCAGTACCGGGACCCTTGCGAACTATGGCTACACCTTC. Its protein product is CASSTGTLANYGYTF.

The V and J genes are TRBV28 and TRBJ1-2; TRBD1 matches 9 bases. V gave up 8 bases and J gave up 4 bases; unmatched junction bases: 11. This CDR3 comprises 15 residues. Germline V CDR1 and CDR2: MDHEN, SYDVKM. As DNA, the CDR3 is TGTGCCAGCTTGTTTTGGGGACAGGGTAGCTATGGCTACACCTTC. Encoded protein: CASLFWGQGSYGYTF.

V is TRBV5-1 and J is TRBJ2-1, with TRBD2 matching 14 bases. Germline values: CDR1 SGHRS, CDR2 YFSETQ. The CDR3 consists of 15 residues. V was pared by 3 bases and J by 10 bases, with 6 bases of the junction left unmatched. CDR3 nucleotides: TGCGCCAGCAGCTCGTTGGGACTAGCGGGGGACGAGCAGTTCTTC. Residues: CASSSLGLAGDEQFF. Variable domain in full (rest from reference TRBV5-1 and TRBJ2-1): KAGVTQTPRYLIKTRGQQVTLSCSPISGHRSVSWYQQTPGQGLQFLFEYFSETQRNKGNFPGRFSGRQFSNSRSEMNVSTLELGDSALYLCASSSLGLAGDEQFFGPGTRLTVL.

The chain combines TRBV2 with TRBJ1-5; unclear D gene. The CDR3 is 14 amino acids. Germline values: CDR1 SNHLY, CDR2 FYNNEI. V lost 1 base and J 3 bases, leaving 7 bases between the germline ends. In DNA, the CDR3 is TGTGCCAGCAGTGAAGGGACGGTCAATCAGCCCCAGCATTTT. Protein sequence: CASSEGTVNQPQHF.

The chain employs TRBV19 and TRBJ2-6; D gene uncertain. This CDR3 region has 17 residues. Trimming removed 2 bases at V and 1 base at J, with 12 bases between. Per the germline V gene, CDR1 is LNHDA and CDR2 is SQIVND (reference sequence). CDR3 region: CASSIYLWGSGANVLTF. The CDR3 DNA follows: TGTGCCAGTAGTATATATCTTTGGGGATCTGGGGCCAACGTCCTGACTTTC.

The CDR3 sequence is CSVTTAYEQYF. The CDR3 DNA follows: TGCAGTGTAACCACTGCCTACGAGCAGTACTTC. The rearrangement uses TRBV20-1 and TRBJ2-7; no definite D call. CDR1 and CDR2 from the germline V gene are DFQATT and SNEGSKA (reference sequence). Trimming took 7 bases from V and 2 from J, leaving 9 bases between them. This CDR3 spans 11 amino acids.

CDR3: CASSYDWNLNTEAFF. In DNA, the CDR3 is TGTGCCAGCAGTTACGATTGGAATTTGAACACTGAAGCTTTCTTT. The chain carries TRBV6-5 and TRBJ1-1; D unresolved. The V end lost 2 bases, the J end lost 0 bases, and 10 bases lay between the germline ends. CDR1 is MNHEY and CDR2 is SVGAGI in the germline V gene. The CDR3 is 15 residues long.

The rearrangement uses TRBV10-2 and TRBJ2-1, with D unclear. CDR3 length: 13 residues. CDR1 and CDR2 (germline): WSHSY, SAAADI. V gave up 6 bases and J gave up 1 base, with 7 bases separating them. The CDR3 DNA reads TGCGCCAGCAGGTGGGGATCCTACAATGAGCAGTTCTTC. Translated, it gives CASRWGSYNEQFF.

J is TRBJ1-5 and V is TRBV15, with TRBD1 identical over 7 bases. This CDR3 comprises 15 residues. With 3 bases clipped from V and 7 bases from J, the junction kept 9 bases outside the gene matches. Per the germline V gene, CDR1 is LNHNV and CDR2 is YYDKDF (reference sequence). The chain's CDR3 is CATSSVIQGRQPQHF. In DNA form, the CDR3 reads TGTGCCACCAGCAGTGTTATACAGGGGCGCCAGCCCCAGCATTTT.

J is TRBJ2-5 and V is TRBV7-9; D perhaps matches TRBD1 (6 bases). CDR1 and CDR2 from the germline V gene are SEHNR and FQNEAQ (reference sequence). Trimming removed 3 bases at V and 5 bases at J, with 22 bases between. This CDR3 comprises 17 residues. This CDR3 is CASSFQLTGRGHETQYF. The CDR3 DNA sequence: TGTGCCAGCAGCTTCCAATTGACAGGACGGGGTCACGAGACCCAGTACTTC.

This sequence joins TRBV7-3 and TRBJ2-2, with TRBD2 identical over 9 bases. The CDR3 consists of 15 residues. CDR1 is SGHTA and CDR2 is FQGTGA in the germline V gene. V lost 4 bases to trimming and J lost 4 bases; unmatched junction nucleotides: 4. CDR3 DNA sequence: TGTGCCAGCAGCTCGGGACTAGCAACCACCGGGGAGCTGTTTTTT. Translation gives CASSSGLATTGELFF.

This rearrangement joins TRBV5-1 to TRBJ2-5, with 7 bases aligning to TRBD1. The tail of the sequence fits TRBJ2-7 better, so the J call may be wrong. CDR1 is SGHRS and CDR2 is YFSETQ in the germline V gene. The CDR3 loop spans 13 amino acids. CDR3 region: CASSGGQPYEQYF. The CDR3 DNA is TGCGCCAGCAGCGGGGGACAGCCCTACGAGCAGTACTTC.

DNA for the CDR3: TGCGCCAGCAGCTTGGTCCGAGATACGCAGTATTTT. Amino acid sequence: CASSLVRDTQYF. The chain combines TRBV5-1 with TRBJ2-3; D is unresolved. Germline V CDR1 and CDR2: SGHRS, YFSETQ. CDR3 length equals 12 residues. Trimming cost V 0 bases and J 5 bases, with 4 bases left between them.

The chain carries TRBV19 and TRBJ2-5; D may match TRBD1 or TRBD2 (6 bases each). Germline CDR1 LNHDA, CDR2 SQIVND (reference sequence). V was clipped by 10 bases and J by 5 bases, with 20 bases between them. The CDR3 covers 14 residues. The CDR3 is CATSGGGGGETQYF. In DNA form, the CDR3 reads TGTGCCACTTCGGGTGGGGGCGGAGGGGAGACCCAGTACTTC.

The chain couples TRBV5-1 to TRBJ2-3, with unresolved D. The CDR3 spans 14 residues. Trimming left V 5 bases short and J 0 bases short, with 10 bases between. Per the germline V gene, CDR1 is SGHRS and CDR2 is YFSETQ. The CDR3 DNA follows: TGCGCCAGCAGGAACAGATATAGCACAGATACGCAGTATTTT. It yields the protein CASRNRYSTDTQYF.

CDR3 residues: CASSYSTTWRYGYTF. For the CDR3, the DNA is TGTGCCAGCAGTTACTCGACGACATGGCGGTATGGCTACACCTTC. V usage is TRBV6-6 and J usage is TRBJ1-2, with no clear D. Germline CDR1 reads MNHNY; CDR2 reads SVGAGI (reference sequence). The V gene lost 0 bases and the J gene lost 5 bases, with 13 bases spanning the gap. The CDR3 length is 15 residues.

The DNA of the CDR3 is TGTGCCAGCAGCTCCCTCAGGGGGCTAGAGACCCAGTACTTC. Residues: CASSSLRGLETQYF. V gene TRBV7-9 combines with J gene TRBJ2-5; 8 positions match TRBD1. Trimming removed 4 bases from V and 4 bases from J; junction bases left unmatched: 5. CDR3 length: 14 residues. Germline-derived CDR1 and CDR2 are SEHNR and FQNEAQ (reference sequence).

This chain joins TRBV5-4 and TRBJ2-3; 10 bases align to TRBD2. In germline, CDR1 is SGHNT, CDR2 YYREEE (reference sequence). Trimming cost V 5 bases and J 6 bases; bases outside gene matches: 15. CDR3 length: 17 residues. The CDR3 region has the DNA TGTGCCAGCAGTCGTGGGGGACTAGCGCCCCCCGGGGATACGCAGTATTTT. Its protein is CASSRGGLAPPGDTQYF.

In its sample, this clone was seen once. Here the CDR3 reads CASSAGQGSSPLHF. As DNA, the CDR3 is TGCGCCAGCAGCGCGGGACAGGGATCTTCACCCCTCCACTTT. This chain connects TRBV5-1 to TRBJ1-6; 9 nucleotides agree with TRBD1. The germline CDR1 and CDR2 sequences are SGHRS and YFSETQ. Trimming removed 4 bases from V and 9 bases from J; junction bases left unmatched: 5. The CDR3 has 14 residues.

This sequence joins TRBV6-5 and TRBJ1-1; D unclear. V was pared by 4 bases and J by 1 base, with 7 bases between. The V gene's germline CDR1 is MNHEY and CDR2 SVGAGI. The CDR3 consists of 13 residues. Here the CDR3 reads CASSWVANTEAFF. The CDR3 nucleotides read TGTGCCAGCAGTTGGGTGGCGAACACTGAAGCTTTCTTT.

The chain employs TRBV28 and TRBJ2-5; no clear D gene. Germline V lookup: CDR1 MDHEN, CDR2 SYDVKM. Trimming left V 5 bases short and J 1 base short, with 11 bases between. The length of the CDR3 is 14 residues. In nucleotides, the CDR3 is TGTGCCAGCAGTAGAGGACCCTCCCAAGAGACCCAGTACTTC. Amino acids: CASSRGPSQETQYF.